The source of this T cell receptor beta chain is a study of T cells in Graves' hyperthyroidism and ophthalmopathy. At least ten counts were recorded for this clonotype. What it binds is not known. Study-level results: In the analysis, a 13 V-J model separated ophthalmopathy from stable hyperthyroidism.

RNA transcripts gave rise to amplified TCR beta CDR3 regions. A set of HTBI primers served as the primers for a first-round RT-PCR of the TCR CDR3. TCRdb reprocessed the multiplex PCR reads via MiXCR and lists one record per CDR3 protein. The sample carries about half a million distinct CDR3 sequences, about 24% recorded once. The germline CDR1 and CDR2 sequences are SEHNR and FQNEAQ (reference sequence). Deletions cut 5 bases from V and 5 bases from J, with 10 bases between. CDR3 size: 12 residues. The study based diagnoses on clinical symptoms, serum thyroxine and TRAb, thyroid ultrasound and orbital computed tomography.

What was sequenced was blood. The sequence derives from a woman in her thirties with Graves' ophthalmopathy. The chain carries TRBV7-9 and TRBJ2-7; tentative D call: TRBD1 (5 bases). The CDR3 region is CASSTTENEQYF. The CDR3, as DNA: TGTGCCAGCAGCACGACAGAAAACGAGCAGTACTTC.